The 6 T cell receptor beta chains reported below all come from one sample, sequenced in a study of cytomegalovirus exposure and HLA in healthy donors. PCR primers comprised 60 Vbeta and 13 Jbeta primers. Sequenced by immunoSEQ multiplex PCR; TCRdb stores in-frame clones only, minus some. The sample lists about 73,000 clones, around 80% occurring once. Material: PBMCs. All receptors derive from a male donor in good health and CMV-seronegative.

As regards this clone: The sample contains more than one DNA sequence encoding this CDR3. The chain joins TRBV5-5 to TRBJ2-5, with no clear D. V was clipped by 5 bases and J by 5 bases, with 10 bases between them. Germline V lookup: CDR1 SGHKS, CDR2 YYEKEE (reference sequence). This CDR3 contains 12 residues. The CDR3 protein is CASSQRGETQYF. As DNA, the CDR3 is TGTGCCAGCAGTCAAAGAGGCGAGACCCAGTACTTC.

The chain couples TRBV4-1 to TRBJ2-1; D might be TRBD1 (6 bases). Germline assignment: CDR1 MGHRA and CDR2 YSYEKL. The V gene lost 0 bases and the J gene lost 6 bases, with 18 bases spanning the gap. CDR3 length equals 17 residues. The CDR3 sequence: CASSQETNRVLGNEQFF. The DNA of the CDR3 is TGCGCCAGCAGCCAAGAAACTAACAGGGTTCTGGGCAATGAGCAGTTCTTC.

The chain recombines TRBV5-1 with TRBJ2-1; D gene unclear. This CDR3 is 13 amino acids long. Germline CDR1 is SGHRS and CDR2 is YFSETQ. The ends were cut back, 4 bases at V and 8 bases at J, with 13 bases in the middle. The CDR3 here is CASSLPTLHEQFF. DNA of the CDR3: TGCGCCAGCAGCCTTCCCACTCTTCATGAGCAGTTCTTC.

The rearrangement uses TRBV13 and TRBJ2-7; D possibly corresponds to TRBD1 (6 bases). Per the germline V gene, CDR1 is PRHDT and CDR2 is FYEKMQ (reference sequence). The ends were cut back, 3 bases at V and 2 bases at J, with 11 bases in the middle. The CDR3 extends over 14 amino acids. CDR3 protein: CASSLTGGAYEQYF. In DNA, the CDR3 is TGTGCCAGCAGCTTGACAGGAGGAGCCTACGAGCAGTACTTC.

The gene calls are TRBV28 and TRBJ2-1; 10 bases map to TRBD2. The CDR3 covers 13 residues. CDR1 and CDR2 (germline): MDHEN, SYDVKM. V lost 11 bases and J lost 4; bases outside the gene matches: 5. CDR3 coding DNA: TGTGCCGTACTAGCGGGACCTTACAATGAGCAGTTCTTC. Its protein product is CAVLAGPYNEQFF.

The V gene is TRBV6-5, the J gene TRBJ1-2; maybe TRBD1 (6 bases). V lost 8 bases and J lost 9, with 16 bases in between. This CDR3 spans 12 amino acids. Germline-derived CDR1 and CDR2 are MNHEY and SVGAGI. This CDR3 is CASGGRSWSYTF. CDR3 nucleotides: TGTGCCAGCGGGGGCCGATCTTGGAGCTACACCTTC.